This passage covers 2 T cell receptor beta chains from one sample sequenced in a study of cytomegalovirus exposure and HLA in healthy donors listed by TCRdb under 2017. Libraries were prepared through the immunoSEQ multiplex PCR assay. For the multiplex PCR, a mixture combining 60 forward primers for TCR Vbeta segments and 13 reverse primers for TCR Jbeta segments was used. TCRdb stores this immuneACCESS table with in-frame sequences only. Part of the clones is absent; in the studies checked, under half of the shortfall reflects unresolved V genes, and no reason is known for the rest. The sample contains some 130,000 clones, around 76% of them found a single time. Clones ranked in the top ten supply roughly 7% of the sample. Input material: PBMCs. Every receptor here comes from a male donor in good health and CMV-seronegative.

J is TRBJ1-4 and V is TRBV28; D is undetermined. V was trimmed by 5 bases and J by 10 bases, leaving 11 bases between them. CDR3 size: 12 residues. The germline V gene encodes CDR1 MDHEN and CDR2 SYDVKM. This chain's CDR3 is CASSLNPGKLFF. The CDR3 DNA reads TGTGCCAGCAGTCTAAACCCGGGAAAACTGTTTTTT.

The chain couples TRBV28 to TRBJ1-5, with 7 bases aligning to TRBD1. V lost 8 bases and J lost 2; bases outside the gene matches: 9. This CDR3 region has 15 residues. From germline, CDR1 is MDHEN and CDR2 SYDVKM. The CDR3 sequence is CASFPGDSRNQPQHF. Here the CDR3 DNA reads TGTGCCAGCTTTCCGGGGGACAGCCGCAATCAGCCCCAGCATTTT.